Described below is a single TCR beta chain sequence and its context. What it recognizes is unknown. Profiled with immunoSEQ multiplex PCR; TCRdb holds only in-frame clones, not every one. The table shows about 21,000 clones, with about 91% occurring only once. The source of the sample is a study of graft-versus-host responses after intestinal transplantation. Looking at the study overall: Recipients were all induced with anti-thymocyte globulin, then given tacrolimus and steroids for approximately 3 years.

Germline loops: CDR1 WNHNN, CDR2 SYGVQD (reference sequence). With 3 bases removed from V and 2 bases from J, the gap between germline ends came to 10 bases. This CDR3 comprises 14 residues. Findings and caveats of the study: The marrow of recipients harbored GvH clones, and ileum or blood showed some of them first. Within the allografts of patients who had graft-donor T cell macrochimerism, graft-versus-host to host-versus-graft clonal ratios were high.

This sequence was found in a human patient who received an intestinal transplant, so some T cells may come from the graft donor. The sequencing used PBMCs, collected roughly 64 days after intestinal transplantation. This sequence joins TRBV10-1 and TRBJ1-2; D may be TRBD1 (6 bases). This CDR3 reads CASSEGGGNYGYTF. As DNA, the CDR3 is TGCGCCAGCAGTGAAGGGGGAGGAAACTATGGCTACACCTTC.